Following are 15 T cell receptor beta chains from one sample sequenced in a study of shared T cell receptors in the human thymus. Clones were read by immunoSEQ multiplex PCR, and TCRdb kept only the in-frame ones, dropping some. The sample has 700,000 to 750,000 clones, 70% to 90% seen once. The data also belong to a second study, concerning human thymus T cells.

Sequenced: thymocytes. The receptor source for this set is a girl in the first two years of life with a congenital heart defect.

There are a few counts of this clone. The CDR3 coding sequence is TGTGCCAGCAGTGGAGACAGCTACACTGAAGCTTTCTTT. Residues: CASSGDSYTEAFF. The chain is built from TRBV28 and TRBJ1-1; a possible D gene is TRBD1 (5 bases). The V end lost 5 bases, the J end lost 3 bases, and 10 bases lay between the germline ends. Germline V gene sequence: CDR1 MDHEN, CDR2 SYDVKM. The CDR3 totals 13 residues.

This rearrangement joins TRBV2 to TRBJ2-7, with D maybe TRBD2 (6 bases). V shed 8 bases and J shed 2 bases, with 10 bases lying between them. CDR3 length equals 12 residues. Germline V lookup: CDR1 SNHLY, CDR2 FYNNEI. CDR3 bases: TGTGCCAGCTTGGGACTTACCTACGAGCAGTACTTC. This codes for CASLGLTYEQYF. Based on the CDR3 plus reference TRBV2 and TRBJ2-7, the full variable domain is EPEVTQTPSHQVTQMGQEVILRCVPISNHLYFYWYRQILGQKVEFLVSFYNNEISEKSEIFDDQFSVERPDGSNFTLKIRSTKLEDSAMYFCASLGLTYEQYFGPGTRLTVT.

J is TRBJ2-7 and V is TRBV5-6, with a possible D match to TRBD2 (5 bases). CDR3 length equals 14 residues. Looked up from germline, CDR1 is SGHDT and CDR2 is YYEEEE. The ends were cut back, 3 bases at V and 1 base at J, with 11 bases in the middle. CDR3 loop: CASSSGVASYEQYF. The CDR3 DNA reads TGTGCCAGCAGCTCCGGGGTAGCATCCTACGAGCAGTACTTC. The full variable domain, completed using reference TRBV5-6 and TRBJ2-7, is DAGVTQSPTHLIKTRGQQVTLRCSPKSGHDTVSWYQQALGQGPQFIFQYYEEEERQRGNFPDRFSGHQFPNYSSELNVNALLLGDSALYLCASSSGVASYEQYFGPGTRLTVT.

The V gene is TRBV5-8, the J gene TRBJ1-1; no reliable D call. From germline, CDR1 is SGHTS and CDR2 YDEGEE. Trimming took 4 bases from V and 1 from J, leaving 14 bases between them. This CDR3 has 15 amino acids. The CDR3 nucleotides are TGTGCCAGCAGCCCCCCGGTCGTAAGGAACACTGAAGCTTTCTTT. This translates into CASSPPVVRNTEAFF. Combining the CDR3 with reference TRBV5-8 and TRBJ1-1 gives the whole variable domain EAGVTQSPTHLIKTRGQQATLRCSPISGHTSVYWYQQALGLGLQFLLWYDEGEERNRGNFPPRFSGRQFPNYSSELNVNALELEDSALYLCASSPPVVRNTEAFFGQGTRLTVV.

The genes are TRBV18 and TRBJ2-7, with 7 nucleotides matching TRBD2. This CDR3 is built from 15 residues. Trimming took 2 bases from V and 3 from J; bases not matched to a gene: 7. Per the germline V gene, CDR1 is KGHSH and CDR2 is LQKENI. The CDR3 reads CASSPGRGRVYEQYF. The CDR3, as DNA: TGTGCCAGCTCACCAGGACGGGGGAGGGTCTACGAGCAGTACTTC.

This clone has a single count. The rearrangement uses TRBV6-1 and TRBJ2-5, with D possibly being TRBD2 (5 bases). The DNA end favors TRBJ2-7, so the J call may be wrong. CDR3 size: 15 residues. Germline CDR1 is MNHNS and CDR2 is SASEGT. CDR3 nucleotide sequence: TGTGCCAGCAACCCGGGGTCTCACAGCTCCTACGAGCAGTACTTC. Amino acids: CASNPGSHSSYEQYF.

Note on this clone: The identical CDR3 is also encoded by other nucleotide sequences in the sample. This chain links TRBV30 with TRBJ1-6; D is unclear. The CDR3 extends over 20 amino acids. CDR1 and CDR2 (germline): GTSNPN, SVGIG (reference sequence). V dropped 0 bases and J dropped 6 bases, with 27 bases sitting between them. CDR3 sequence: CAWSVKVDGATSRVNSPLHF. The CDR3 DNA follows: TGTGCCTGGAGTGTCAAGGTAGACGGAGCTACCTCCCGGGTTAATTCACCCCTCCACTTT.

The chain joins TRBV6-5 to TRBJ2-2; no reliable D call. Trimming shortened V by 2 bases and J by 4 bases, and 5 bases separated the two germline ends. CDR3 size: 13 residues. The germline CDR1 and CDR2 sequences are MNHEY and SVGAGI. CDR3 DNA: TGTGCCAGCAGTTACAGGAGCACCGGGGAGCTGTTTTTT. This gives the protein CASSYRSTGELFF.

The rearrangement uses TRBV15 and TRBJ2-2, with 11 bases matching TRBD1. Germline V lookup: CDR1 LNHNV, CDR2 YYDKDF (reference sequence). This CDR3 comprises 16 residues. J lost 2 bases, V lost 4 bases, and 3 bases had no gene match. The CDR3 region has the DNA TGTGCCACCAGCACGGGGACAGGGGGAAACACCGGGGAGCTGTTTTTT. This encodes CATSTGTGGNTGELFF. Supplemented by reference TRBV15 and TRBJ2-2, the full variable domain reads DAMVIQNPRYQVTQFGKPVTLSCSQTLNHNVMYWYQQKSSQAPKLLFHYYDKDFNNEADTPDNFQSRRPNTSFCFLDIRSPGLGDTAMYLCATSTGTGGNTGELFFGEGSRLTVL.

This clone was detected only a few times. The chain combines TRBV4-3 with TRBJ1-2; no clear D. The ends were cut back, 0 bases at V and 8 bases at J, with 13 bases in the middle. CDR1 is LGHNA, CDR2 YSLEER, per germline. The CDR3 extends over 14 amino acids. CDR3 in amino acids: CASSQEVGVGGYTF. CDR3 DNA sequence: TGCGCCAGCAGCCAAGAGGTCGGGGTGGGGGGCTACACCTTC.

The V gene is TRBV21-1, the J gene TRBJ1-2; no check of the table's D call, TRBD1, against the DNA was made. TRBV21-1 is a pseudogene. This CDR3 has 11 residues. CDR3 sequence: CASRQGPGYTF. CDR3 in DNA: TGTGCCAGCCGACAGGGCCCTGGCTACACCTTC.

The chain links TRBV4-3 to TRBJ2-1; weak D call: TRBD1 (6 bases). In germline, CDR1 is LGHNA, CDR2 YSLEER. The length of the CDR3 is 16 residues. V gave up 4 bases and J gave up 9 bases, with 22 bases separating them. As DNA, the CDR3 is TGCGCCAGCAGCCTCTGCCCGCCGAGGGGGAAGGGTGAGCAGTTCTTC. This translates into CASSLCPPRGKGEQFF.

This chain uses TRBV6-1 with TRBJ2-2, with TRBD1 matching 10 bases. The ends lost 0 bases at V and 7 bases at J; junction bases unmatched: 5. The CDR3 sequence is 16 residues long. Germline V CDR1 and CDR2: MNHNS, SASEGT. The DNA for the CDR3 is TGTGCCAGCAGTGAAGCGGGGACAGGGGCCCACGGGGAGCTGTTTTTT. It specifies CASSEAGTGAHGELFF.

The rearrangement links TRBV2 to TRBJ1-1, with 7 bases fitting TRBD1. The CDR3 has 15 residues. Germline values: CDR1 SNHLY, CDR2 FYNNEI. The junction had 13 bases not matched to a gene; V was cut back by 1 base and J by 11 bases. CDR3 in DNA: TGTGCCAGCAGTGAAGGTCCCAACAGGGGCGCATCGGCTTTCTTT. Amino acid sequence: CASSEGPNRGASAFF. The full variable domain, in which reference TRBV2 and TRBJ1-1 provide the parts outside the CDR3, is EPEVTQTPSHQVTQMGQEVILRCVPISNHLYFYWYRQILGQKVEFLVSFYNNEISEKSEIFDDQFSVERPDGSNFTLKIRSTKLEDSAMYFCASSEGPNRGASAFFGQGTRLTVV.

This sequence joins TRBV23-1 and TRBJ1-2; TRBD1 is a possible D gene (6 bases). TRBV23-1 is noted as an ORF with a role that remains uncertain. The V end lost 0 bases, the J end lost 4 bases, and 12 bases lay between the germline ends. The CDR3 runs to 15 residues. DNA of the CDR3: TGCGCCAGCAGTCAATCGGAGGGGGAGGGCTATGGCTACACCTTC. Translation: CASSQSEGEGYGYTF.